Below are 32 T cell receptor beta chains sequenced from a single sample in a study of graft-versus-host responses after intestinal transplantation. Only in-frame clones appear in the TCRdb table, and some are missing; sequencing was by immunoSEQ multiplex PCR. The sample lists over 45,000 clones, around 90% occurring once. The specimen was PBMCs, collected 26 days after transplant. The receptor set was obtained from a human patient who received an intestinal transplant, so some T cells may come from the graft donor.

The chain recombines TRBV30 with TRBJ2-6, with 8 bases lining up with TRBD2. V was clipped by 0 bases and J by 0 bases; unmatched bases: 1. CDR1 is GTSNPN and CDR2 is SVGIG in the germline V gene (reference sequence). The CDR3 sequence is 16 residues long. CDR3 in DNA: TGTGCCTGGAGTGTCGGGGGGGCCTCTGGGGCCAACGTCCTGACTTTC. This codes for CAWSVGGASGANVLTF.

This clone appeared a single time. V gene TRBV28 combines with J gene TRBJ2-2, with 8 bases aligning to TRBD2. The trim removed 2 bases at V and 0 bases at J, leaving 5 bases unmatched. From germline, CDR1 is MDHEN and CDR2 SYDVKM. The CDR3 has 17 amino acids. The CDR3 DNA follows: TGTGCCAGCAGTTTACCCCGGGAGGGAACGAACACCGGGGAGCTGTTTTTT. Its translation: CASSLPREGTNTGELFF.

The rearrangement links TRBV10-1 to TRBJ2-5, with 11 bases identical to TRBD1. Trimming cost V 4 bases and J 3 bases; bases outside gene matches: 4. The CDR3 extends over 15 amino acids. Per germline, CDR1 WNHNN and CDR2 SYGVQD (reference sequence). CDR3 loop: CASSVGTGGKETQYF. CDR3 nucleotides: TGCGCCAGCAGTGTGGGGACAGGGGGAAAAGAGACCCAGTACTTC.

This clone appeared a few times. The V and J genes are TRBV18 and TRBJ1-2, with 8 positions matching TRBD1. The CDR3 has 15 residues. The J segment lost 6 bases and the V segment lost 1 base, leaving 7 bases of the junction unmatched. The germline V gene encodes CDR1 KGHSH and CDR2 LQKENI. The CDR3 is CASSPRVDREDGYTF. The CDR3 DNA reads TGTGCCAGCTCACCACGGGTGGACAGGGAAGATGGCTACACCTTC.

The V and J genes are TRBV6-1 and TRBJ2-7, with D perhaps matching TRBD1 (6 bases). CDR3 length: 15 amino acids. Germline V lookup: CDR1 MNHNS, CDR2 SASEGT. Between the trimmed V and J ends, which lost 5 bases and 0 bases, there was a span of 14 bases. The CDR3 sequence is CASSIAGASSYEQYF. The CDR3 coding sequence is TGTGCCAGCAGTATAGCAGGGGCCAGCTCCTACGAGCAGTACTTC.

This clone was seen only a few times. This chain joins TRBV5-1 and TRBJ2-7; D possibly corresponds to TRBD2 (5 bases). Germline V gene data show CDR1 as SGHRS and CDR2 as YFSETQ. This CDR3 contains 15 residues. Trimming took off 5 bases at V and 3 bases at J, with 18 bases between the two ends. The CDR3 region is CASSPKWEKGYEQYF. CDR3 coding DNA: TGCGCCAGCAGTCCCAAATGGGAGAAGGGCTACGAGCAGTACTTC.

The chain is built from TRBV7-9 and TRBJ2-7; tentatively, D is TRBD1 (6 bases). The CDR3 consists of 12 residues. Per germline, CDR1 SEHNR and CDR2 FQNEAQ (reference sequence). V was cut by 5 bases and J by 6 bases, with 11 bases left in between. The DNA for the CDR3 is TGTGCCAGCAGCACAGGGTTAGGCGAGCAGTACTTC. As protein: CASSTGLGEQYF.

The J gene is TRBJ1-3, the V gene TRBV28, with D maybe TRBD1 (5 bases). The CDR3 is made up of 17 amino acids. Germline V gives CDR1 MDHEN, CDR2 SYDVKM. V lost 2 bases and J 0 bases, leaving 14 bases between the germline ends. CDR3 amino acids: CASSLVPGHSSGNTIYF. The CDR3, as DNA: TGTGCCAGCAGTTTAGTCCCAGGACACAGCTCTGGAAACACCATATATTTT.

The chain combines TRBV29-1 with TRBJ2-7; 8 nucleotides match TRBD1. The V gene's germline CDR1 is SQVTM and CDR2 ANQGSEA. V shed 6 bases and J 2 bases; nucleotides not matched to a gene: 6. There are 13 residues in the CDR3. The CDR3 loop reads CSVRQGPTYEQYV. The CDR3 DNA follows: TGCAGCGTCCGACAGGGGCCAACCTACGAGCAGTACGTC.

The gene calls are TRBV6-1 and TRBJ1-2; unclear D gene. Trimming removed 1 base at V and 4 bases at J, with 16 bases between. CDR1 and CDR2 (germline): MNHNS, SASEGT. The CDR3 loop spans 16 amino acids. CDR3 sequence reads: CASSEVEREWFYGYTF. The CDR3 DNA is TGTGCCAGCAGTGAAGTGGAAAGGGAGTGGTTCTATGGCTACACCTTC.

The chain joins TRBV18 to TRBJ2-3; 8 bases are shared with TRBD2. Germline values: CDR1 KGHSH, CDR2 LQKENI. This CDR3 region has 16 residues. Losses at the gene ends were 2 bases for V and 3 bases for J; bases not matched to a gene: 7. The CDR3, as DNA: TGTGCCAGCTCACCAGTCCTAGCGGGTGGGACAGATACGCAGTATTTT. It is translated as CASSPVLAGGTDTQYF. The entire variable domain, with the rest obtained from reference TRBV18 and TRBJ2-3, is as follows: NAGVMQNPRHLVRRRGQEARLRCSPMKGHSHVYWYRQLPEEGLKFMVYLQKENIIDESGMPKERFSAEFPKEGPSILRIQQVVRGDSAAYFCASSPVLAGGTDTQYFGPGTRLTVL.

The V and J genes are TRBV28 and TRBJ2-1; 9 bases are a match to TRBD1. Germline CDR1 is MDHEN and CDR2 is SYDVKM. V lost 8 bases to trimming and J lost 0 bases; unmatched junction nucleotides: 8. This CDR3 has 16 amino acids. CDR3 sequence reads: CASLSGTGSSYNEQFF. CDR3 DNA: TGTGCCAGCCTATCCGGGACAGGGAGCTCCTACAATGAGCAGTTCTTC.

The chain joins TRBV28 to TRBJ1-2; maybe TRBD1 (5 bases). The CDR3 contains 16 residues. The V gene lost 3 bases and the J gene lost 7 bases, with 21 bases spanning the gap. Germline V gene data show CDR1 as MDHEN and CDR2 as SYDVKM. The CDR3 is CASSFRIGRRGLGYTF. CDR3 DNA sequence: TGTGCCAGCAGTTTCCGTATAGGCAGGAGGGGTCTTGGCTACACCTTC.

The CDR3 sequence: CASSVTGGDYGYTF. The CDR3 region has the DNA TGTGCCAGCAGCGTGACAGGGGGCGACTATGGCTACACCTTC. The V gene is TRBV9, the J gene TRBJ1-2; 10 bases are shared with TRBD1. Germline V gives CDR1 SGDLS, CDR2 YYNGEE. The CDR3 covers 14 residues. J gave up 3 bases and V 2 bases, and 1 base lay outside the gene matches.

The genes are TRBV10-2 and TRBJ2-1; 7 positions agree with TRBD2. Trimming at V came to 4 bases and at J to 4 bases, leaving 10 bases not matched to a gene. Germline loops: CDR1 WSHSY, CDR2 SAAADI. The CDR3 runs 16 residues. CDR3 nucleotides: TGCGCCAGCAGTGGACGGGAGGCGGGAGCGTACAATGAGCAGTTCTTC. It translates to CASSGREAGAYNEQFF.

The chain carries TRBV10-2 and TRBJ2-7; a possible D gene is TRBD1 (6 bases). The V and J ends lost 9 bases and 0 bases respectively, with 15 bases between them. The CDR3 totals 14 residues. Per germline, CDR1 WSHSY and CDR2 SAAADI. The CDR3 is CASRKLDSSYEQYF. In DNA form, the CDR3 reads TGCGCCAGTAGGAAATTGGACAGCTCCTACGAGCAGTACTTC.

This clone showed up just a few times. The chain joins TRBV28 to TRBJ1-6; 7 bases are shared with TRBD1. The length of the CDR3 is 16 residues. V shed 6 bases, J shed 7 bases, and the junction held 12 bases outside the gene matches. CDR1 is MDHEN, CDR2 SYDVKM, per germline. CDR3 DNA: TGTGCCAGCAGCCCCATGAGGGCAGGGGGAAATTCACCCCTCCACTTT. Protein sequence: CASSPMRAGGNSPLHF.

The chain employs TRBV10-3 and TRBJ2-5; 8 bases map to TRBD2. CDR1 is ENHRY, CDR2 SYGVKD, per germline. The CDR3 is 14 residues long. The V gene end was trimmed by 6 bases and the J gene end by 4 bases; junction bases not matched to a gene: 7. CDR3 sequence reads: CAISQGLELETQYF. As DNA, the CDR3 is TGTGCCATCAGCCAGGGACTAGAATTAGAGACCCAGTACTTC.

V gene TRBV2 combines with J gene TRBJ1-5; D may be TRBD1 (5 bases). Trimming removed 6 bases from V and 2 bases from J, with 11 bases in between. This CDR3 is 14 amino acids long. Germline V lookup: CDR1 SNHLY, CDR2 FYNNEI. CDR3: CASREGSGNQPQHF. CDR3 nucleotide sequence: TGTGCCAGCAGGGAGGGGTCGGGCAATCAGCCCCAGCATTTT.

This clone was seen just once. The CDR3 DNA sequence: TGTGCCAGTAGTCACCGGACAGGGGGCGAAAGCGAGCAGTACTTC. It translates to CASSHRTGGESEQYF. The chain has TRBV19 and TRBJ2-7; the match to TRBD1 covers 11 bases. Germline V gene sequence: CDR1 LNHDA, CDR2 SQIVND (reference sequence). The CDR3 has 15 residues. V gave up 5 bases and J gave up 6 bases; unmatched junction bases: 9.

J is TRBJ1-1 and V is TRBV27, with 8 bases lining up with TRBD1. CDR3 length: 14 residues. The V and J ends lost 6 bases and 3 bases, in that order; junction bases with no gene match: 6. Germline lookup yields CDR1 MNHEY and CDR2 SMNVEV (reference sequence). The CDR3 DNA reads TGTGCCAGCAGGCTAGGACAGGGACACACTGAAGCTTTCTTT. This gives the protein CASRLGQGHTEAFF.

The chain employs TRBV7-9 and TRBJ2-3; 8 bases are a match to TRBD1. Per germline, CDR1 SEHNR and CDR2 FQNEAQ (reference sequence). The CDR3 totals 16 residues. V was clipped by 5 bases and J by 2 bases; unmatched bases: 9. Written as DNA, the CDR3 is TGTGCCAGCAGCCCCCCGGGACAGGCACTCACAGATACGCAGTATTTT. This encodes CASSPPGQALTDTQYF.

The chain links TRBV4-1 to TRBJ2-2; tentative D call: TRBD2 (7 bases). The V end lost 6 bases, the J end lost 1 base, and 21 bases lay between the germline ends. The germline gives CDR1 MGHRA, CDR2 YSYEKL. The CDR3 sequence is 18 residues long. The chain's CDR3 is CASRWGGRGRENTGELFF. The CDR3 DNA sequence: TGCGCCAGCAGGTGGGGGGGCAGGGGAAGAGAGAACACCGGGGAGCTGTTTTTT.

The rearrangement links TRBV27 to TRBJ1-5; no firm D call. Per germline, CDR1 MNHEY and CDR2 SMNVEV (reference sequence). Trimming shortened V by 4 bases and J by 0 bases, and 4 bases separated the two germline ends. The CDR3 contains 13 residues. CDR3 bases: TGTGCCAGCAGTTCCAATAGCAATCAGCCCCAGCATTTT. Translation gives CASSSNSNQPQHF.

This chain links TRBV6-5 with TRBJ2-3; D not certain. CDR1 and CDR2 from the germline V gene are MNHEY and SVGAGI. CDR3 length: 13 amino acids. CDR3 amino acids: CAGPATSTDTQYF. Written as DNA, the CDR3 is TGTGCGGGCCCAGCCACTAGCACAGATACGCAGTATTTT.

This clone occurred once. The rearrangement joins TRBV7-6 to TRBJ1-1; 9 bases align to TRBD1. This CDR3 comprises 16 residues. Per germline, CDR1 SGHVS and CDR2 FNYEAQ. Unmatched junction bases numbered 4, after V lost 2 bases and J lost 0 bases. CDR3 in amino acids: CASSLRGTGLNTEAFF. Here the CDR3 DNA reads TGTGCCAGCAGCTTAAGGGGGACAGGGCTGAACACTGAAGCTTTCTTT.

The rearrangement uses TRBV11-2 and TRBJ2-3; 8 bases align to TRBD2. Germline CDR1 is SGHAT and CDR2 is FQNNGV. This CDR3 region has 16 residues. The J segment lost 4 bases and the V segment lost 0 bases, leaving 6 bases of the junction unmatched. The CDR3 sequence: CASSLEAGGWSDTQYF. The DNA for the CDR3 is TGTGCCAGCAGCTTAGAGGCGGGGGGATGGTCAGATACGCAGTATTTT. The full variable domain, in which reference TRBV11-2 and TRBJ2-3 provide the parts outside the CDR3, is EAGVAQSPRYKIIEKRQSVAFWCNPISGHATLYWYQQILGQGPKLLIQFQNNGVVDDSQLPKDRFSAERLKGVDSTLKIQPAKLEDSAVYLCASSLEAGGWSDTQYFGPGTRLTVL.

The CDR3 protein is CASSLKEDRVYEQYF. CDR3 nucleotide sequence: TGTGCCAGCAGCTTAAAAGAGGACAGGGTTTACGAGCAGTACTTC. This sequence joins TRBV7-3 and TRBJ2-7, with TRBD1 matching over 8 bases. Germline V lookup: CDR1 SGHTA, CDR2 FQGTGA. The CDR3 is made up of 15 amino acids. V was pared by 1 base and J by 4 bases, with 6 bases of the junction left unmatched.

The chain is built from TRBV19 and TRBJ2-1; 13 positions match TRBD2. Unmatched junction bases numbered 8, after V lost 8 bases and J lost 7 bases. Germline CDR1 LNHDA, CDR2 SQIVND (reference sequence). The CDR3 consists of 15 residues. CDR3 in amino acids: CASESGLAGDNEQFF. For the CDR3, the DNA is TGTGCCAGTGAATCCGGACTAGCGGGAGATAATGAGCAGTTCTTC.

CDR3 protein: CASSETGGDYEQYF. The CDR3, as DNA: TGTGCCAGCAGTGAAACAGGGGGAGACTACGAGCAGTACTTC. This chain uses TRBV6-5 with TRBJ2-7; 8 positions agree with TRBD1. The CDR3 contains 14 residues. Per the germline V gene, CDR1 is MNHEY and CDR2 is SVGAGI. The V and J ends lost 5 bases and 3 bases, in that order; junction bases with no gene match: 6.

V is TRBV7-9 and J is TRBJ1-4; 7 bases line up with TRBD1. This CDR3 spans 15 amino acids. Looked up from germline, CDR1 is SEHNR and CDR2 is FQNEAQ (reference sequence). The trim removed 5 bases at V and 8 bases at J, leaving 11 bases unmatched. CDR3 nucleotides: TGTGCCAGCAGCCCCCCCGTCGGGACAGACGAAAAACTGTTTTTT. This codes for CASSPPVGTDEKLFF.

J is TRBJ2-2 and V is TRBV18, with TRBD1 matching over 7 bases. J lost 3 bases, V lost 6 bases, and 4 bases had no gene match. The CDR3 totals 14 residues. In germline, CDR1 is KGHSH, CDR2 LQKENI. The CDR3 coding sequence is TGTGCCAGCTCGCCGCAGGGGGACACCGGGGAGCTGTTTTTT. Translated, it gives CASSPQGDTGELFF.